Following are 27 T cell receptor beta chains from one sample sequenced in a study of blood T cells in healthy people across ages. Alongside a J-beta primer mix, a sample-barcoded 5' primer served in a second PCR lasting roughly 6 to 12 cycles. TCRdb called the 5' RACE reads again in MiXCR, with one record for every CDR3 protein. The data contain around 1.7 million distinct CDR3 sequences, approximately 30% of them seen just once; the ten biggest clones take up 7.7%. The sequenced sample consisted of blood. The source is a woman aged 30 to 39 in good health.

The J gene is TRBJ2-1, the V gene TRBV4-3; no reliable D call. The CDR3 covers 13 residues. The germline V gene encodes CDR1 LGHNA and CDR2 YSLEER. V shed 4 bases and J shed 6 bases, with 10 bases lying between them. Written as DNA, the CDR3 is TGCGCCAGCAGCCCGTCGCCGGGCAATGAGCAGTTCTTC. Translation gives CASSPSPGNEQFF.

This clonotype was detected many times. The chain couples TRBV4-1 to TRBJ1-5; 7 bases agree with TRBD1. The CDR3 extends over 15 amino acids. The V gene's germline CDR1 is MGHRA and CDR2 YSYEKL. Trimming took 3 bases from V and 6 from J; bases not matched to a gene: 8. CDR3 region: CASSHLTGQSQPQHF. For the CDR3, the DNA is TGCGCCAGCAGCCACCTGACAGGGCAAAGTCAGCCCCAGCATTTT.

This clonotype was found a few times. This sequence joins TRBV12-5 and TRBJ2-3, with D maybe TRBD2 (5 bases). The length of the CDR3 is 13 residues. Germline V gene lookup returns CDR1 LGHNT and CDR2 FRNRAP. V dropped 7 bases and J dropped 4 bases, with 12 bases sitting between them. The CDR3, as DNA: TGTGCTAGTGATAGCGATTACGCAGATACGCAGTATTTT. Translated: CASDSDYADTQYF.

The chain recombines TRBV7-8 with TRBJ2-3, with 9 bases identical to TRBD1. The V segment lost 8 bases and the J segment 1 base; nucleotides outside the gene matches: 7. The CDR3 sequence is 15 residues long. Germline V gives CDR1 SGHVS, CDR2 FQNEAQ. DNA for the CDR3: TGTGCCAGCCGGGACAGGGTCTTTGGCACAGATACGCAGTATTTT. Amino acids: CASRDRVFGTDTQYF.

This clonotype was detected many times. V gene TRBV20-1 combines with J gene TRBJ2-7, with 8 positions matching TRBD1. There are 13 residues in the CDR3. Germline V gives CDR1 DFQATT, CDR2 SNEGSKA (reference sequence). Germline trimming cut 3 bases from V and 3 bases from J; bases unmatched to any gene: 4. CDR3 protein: CSASGTGFYEQYF. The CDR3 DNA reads TGCAGTGCTAGCGGGACAGGTTTCTACGAGCAGTACTTC.

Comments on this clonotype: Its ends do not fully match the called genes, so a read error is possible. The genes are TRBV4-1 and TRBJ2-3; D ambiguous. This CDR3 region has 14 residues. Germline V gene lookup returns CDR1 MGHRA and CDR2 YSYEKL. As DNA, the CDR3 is TGCGTCAGCAGCCAGGATAGCAGCACAGATACGCAGTATTTT. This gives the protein CVSSQDSSTDTQYF.

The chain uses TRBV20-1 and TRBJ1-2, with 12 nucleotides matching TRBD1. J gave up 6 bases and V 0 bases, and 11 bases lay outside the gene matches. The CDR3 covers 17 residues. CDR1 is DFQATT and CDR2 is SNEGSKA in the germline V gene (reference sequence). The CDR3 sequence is CSARDIVGTGGADGYTF. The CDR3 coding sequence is TGCAGTGCTAGAGATATTGTAGGGACAGGGGGCGCCGATGGCTACACCTTC.

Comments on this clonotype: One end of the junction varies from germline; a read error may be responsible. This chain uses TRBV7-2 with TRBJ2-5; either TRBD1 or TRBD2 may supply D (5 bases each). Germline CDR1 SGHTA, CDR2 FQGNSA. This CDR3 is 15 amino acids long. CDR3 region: CVSSLWGSDQETQYF. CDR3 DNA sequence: TGTGTCAGCAGCTTATGGGGGAGTGACCAAGAGACCCAGTACTTC.

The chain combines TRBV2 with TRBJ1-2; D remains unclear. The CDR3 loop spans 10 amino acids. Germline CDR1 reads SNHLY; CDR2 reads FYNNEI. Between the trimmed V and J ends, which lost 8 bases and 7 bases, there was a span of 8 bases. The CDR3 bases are TGTGCCAGCGTTTTCGGTGGCTACACCTTC. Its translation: CASVFGGYTF.

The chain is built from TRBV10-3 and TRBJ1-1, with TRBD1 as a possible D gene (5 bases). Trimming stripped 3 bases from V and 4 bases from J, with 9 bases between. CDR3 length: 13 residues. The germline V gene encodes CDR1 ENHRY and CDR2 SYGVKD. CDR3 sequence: CAISEAGGTEAFF. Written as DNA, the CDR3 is TGTGCCATCAGTGAAGCCGGGGGCACTGAAGCTTTCTTT.

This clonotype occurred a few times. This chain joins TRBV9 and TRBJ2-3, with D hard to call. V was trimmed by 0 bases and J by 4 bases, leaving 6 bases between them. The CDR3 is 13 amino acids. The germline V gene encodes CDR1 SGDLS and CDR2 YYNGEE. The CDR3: CASSVVGSDTQYF. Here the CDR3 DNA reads TGTGCCAGCAGCGTAGTAGGGTCAGATACGCAGTATTTT.

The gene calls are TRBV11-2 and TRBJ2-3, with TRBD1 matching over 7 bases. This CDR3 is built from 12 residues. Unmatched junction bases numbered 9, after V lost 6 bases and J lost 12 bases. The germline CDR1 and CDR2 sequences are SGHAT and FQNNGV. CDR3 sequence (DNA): TGTGCCAGCAGTTCCAAACAGGGGCCCCAGTATTTT. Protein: CASSSKQGPQYF.

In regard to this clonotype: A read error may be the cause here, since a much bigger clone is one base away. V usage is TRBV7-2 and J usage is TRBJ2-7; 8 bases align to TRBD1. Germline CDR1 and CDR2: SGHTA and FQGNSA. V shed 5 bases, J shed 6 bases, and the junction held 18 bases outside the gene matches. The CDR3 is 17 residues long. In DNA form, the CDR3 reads TGTACCAGCAGCCTTCAGCCACCGCGACAGGGGCAGGGCGAGCAGTACTTC. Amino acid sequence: CTSSLQPPRQGQGEQYF.

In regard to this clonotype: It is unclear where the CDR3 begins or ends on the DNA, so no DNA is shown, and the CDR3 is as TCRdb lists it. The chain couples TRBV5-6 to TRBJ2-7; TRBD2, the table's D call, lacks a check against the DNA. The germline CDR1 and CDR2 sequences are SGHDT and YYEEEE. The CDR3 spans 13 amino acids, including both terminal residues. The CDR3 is CASSFGPGGQQYF.

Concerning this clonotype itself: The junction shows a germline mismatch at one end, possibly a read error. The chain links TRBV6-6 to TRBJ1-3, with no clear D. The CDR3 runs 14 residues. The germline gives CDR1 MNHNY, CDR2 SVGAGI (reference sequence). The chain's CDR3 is CAGSQDNSQNTIYF. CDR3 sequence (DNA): TGTGCCGGCAGCCAAGACAACTCTCAAAACACCATATATTTT.

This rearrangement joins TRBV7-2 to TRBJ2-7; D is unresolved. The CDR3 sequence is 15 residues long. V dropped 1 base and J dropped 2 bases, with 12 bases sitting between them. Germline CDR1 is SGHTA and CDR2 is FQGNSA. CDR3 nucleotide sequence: TGTGCCAGCAGCTTAGGGGCCGACCCTGCCTACGAGCAGTACTTC. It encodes CASSLGADPAYEQYF.

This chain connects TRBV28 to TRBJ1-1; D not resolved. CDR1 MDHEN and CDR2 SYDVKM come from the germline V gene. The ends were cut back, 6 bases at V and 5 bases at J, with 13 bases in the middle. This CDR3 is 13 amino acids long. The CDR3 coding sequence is TGTGCCAGCAGCCGCAGCGGGCTGACTGAAGCTTTCTTT. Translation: CASSRSGLTEAFF.

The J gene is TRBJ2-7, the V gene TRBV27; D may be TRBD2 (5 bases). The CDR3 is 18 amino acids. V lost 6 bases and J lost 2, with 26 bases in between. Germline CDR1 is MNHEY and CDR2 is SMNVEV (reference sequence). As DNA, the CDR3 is TGTGCCAGCAGCCGGATCCCGACGATTACCGGGGTAACCTACGAGCAGTACTTC. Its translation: CASSRIPTITGVTYEQYF.

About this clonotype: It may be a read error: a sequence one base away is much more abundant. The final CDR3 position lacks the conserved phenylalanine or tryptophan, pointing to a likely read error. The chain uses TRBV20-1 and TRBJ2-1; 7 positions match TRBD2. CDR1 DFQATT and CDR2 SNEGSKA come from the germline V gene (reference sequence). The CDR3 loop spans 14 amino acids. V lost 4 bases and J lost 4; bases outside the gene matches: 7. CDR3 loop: CSATRGDNYNEQFV. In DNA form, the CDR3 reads TGCAGTGCTACCCGGGGGGATAATTACAATGAGCAGTTCGTC.

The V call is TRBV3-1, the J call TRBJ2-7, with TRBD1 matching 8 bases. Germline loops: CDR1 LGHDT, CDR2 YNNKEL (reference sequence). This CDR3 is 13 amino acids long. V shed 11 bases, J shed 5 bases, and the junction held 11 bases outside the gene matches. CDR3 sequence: CAVQDRASHEQYF. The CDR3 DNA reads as TGTGCCGTACAGGACAGGGCGTCGCACGAGCAGTACTTC.

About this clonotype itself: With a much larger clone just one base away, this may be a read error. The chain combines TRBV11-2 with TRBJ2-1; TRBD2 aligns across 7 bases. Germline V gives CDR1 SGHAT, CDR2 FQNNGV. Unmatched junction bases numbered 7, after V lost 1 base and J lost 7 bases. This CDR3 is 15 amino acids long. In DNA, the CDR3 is TGTGCCAGCAGCTTAGCACTAGCGACCTGGAATGAGCAGTTCTTC. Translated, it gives CASSLALATWNEQFF.

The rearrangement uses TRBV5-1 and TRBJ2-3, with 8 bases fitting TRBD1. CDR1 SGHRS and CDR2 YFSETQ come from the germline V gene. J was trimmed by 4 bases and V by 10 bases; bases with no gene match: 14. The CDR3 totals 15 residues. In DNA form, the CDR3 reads TGCGCCGGCGAGCAGGGGGCGCAGGGTTCAGATACGCAGTATTTT. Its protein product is CAGEQGAQGSDTQYF.

As DNA, the CDR3 is TGCGCCAGCAGCGATCTAGCGGGAGCTGGGGAGCTGTTTTTT. Translating it yields CASSDLAGAGELFF. The chain recombines TRBV5-1 with TRBJ2-2, with 10 bases that match TRBD2. V dropped 4 bases and J dropped 8; count of bases not matched to a gene: 5. Germline V gene lookup returns CDR1 SGHRS and CDR2 YFSETQ. CDR3 length: 14 amino acids.

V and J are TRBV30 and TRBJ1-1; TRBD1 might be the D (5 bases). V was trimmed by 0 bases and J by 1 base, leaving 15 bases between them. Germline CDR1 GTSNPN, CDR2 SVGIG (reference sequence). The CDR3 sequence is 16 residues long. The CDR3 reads CAWSVQGWGGNTEAFF. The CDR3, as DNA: TGTGCCTGGAGTGTACAAGGTTGGGGGGGGAACACTGAAGCTTTCTTT.

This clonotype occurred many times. The CDR3 coding sequence is TGTGCCAGCAAAATAAAAGACAGATCCTACGAGCAGTACTTC. This translates into CASKIKDRSYEQYF. The V gene is TRBV5-6, the J gene TRBJ2-7, with D maybe TRBD1 (5 bases). Trimming pared 6 bases from V and 1 base from J, leaving 14 bases between. Germline values: CDR1 SGHDT, CDR2 YYEEEE. The CDR3 has 14 residues.

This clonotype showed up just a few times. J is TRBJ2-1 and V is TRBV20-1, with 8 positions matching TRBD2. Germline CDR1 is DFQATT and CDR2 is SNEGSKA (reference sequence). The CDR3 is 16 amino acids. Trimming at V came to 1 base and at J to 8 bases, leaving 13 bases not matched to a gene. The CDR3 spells CSARGAGAGDLYEQFF. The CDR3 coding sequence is TGCAGTGCTAGAGGGGCTGGAGCGGGAGATCTCTATGAGCAGTTCTTC.

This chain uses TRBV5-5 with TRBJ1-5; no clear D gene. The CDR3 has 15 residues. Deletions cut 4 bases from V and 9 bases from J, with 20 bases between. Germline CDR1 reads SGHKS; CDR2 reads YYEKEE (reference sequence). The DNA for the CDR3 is TGTGCCAGCAGCCAAAGTTCCAATCTGGGTCTGCCCCAGCATTTT. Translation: CASSQSSNLGLPQHF.